This T cell receptor beta chain was recovered during a study of blood T cells in healthy people across ages. Germline V gene data show CDR1 as MNHEY and CDR2 as SVGAGI. V shed 5 bases and J 3 bases; nucleotides not matched to a gene: 14. The CDR3 contains 17 residues. A second PCR, run for roughly 7 to 11 cycles, used a sample-barcoded 5' primer plus a J-beta primer mix. TCRdb re-derived calls from the 5' RACE reads in MiXCR, one entry per CDR3 protein. Among 700,000 to 900,000 distinct CDR3 sequences, roughly 24% were seen once, and the ten largest hold around 3%. These data were also reused for a study on T cells of mothers and their children.

The chain combines TRBV6-5 with TRBJ2-7, with 9 bases that match TRBD1. The receptor was derived from a boy under 18 in good health. The sample taken for sequencing was blood. The CDR3 region is CASSHPGRTGVGYEQYF. The DNA for the CDR3 is TGTGCCAGCAGTCACCCCGGAAGGACAGGGGTGGGCTACGAGCAGTACTTC.